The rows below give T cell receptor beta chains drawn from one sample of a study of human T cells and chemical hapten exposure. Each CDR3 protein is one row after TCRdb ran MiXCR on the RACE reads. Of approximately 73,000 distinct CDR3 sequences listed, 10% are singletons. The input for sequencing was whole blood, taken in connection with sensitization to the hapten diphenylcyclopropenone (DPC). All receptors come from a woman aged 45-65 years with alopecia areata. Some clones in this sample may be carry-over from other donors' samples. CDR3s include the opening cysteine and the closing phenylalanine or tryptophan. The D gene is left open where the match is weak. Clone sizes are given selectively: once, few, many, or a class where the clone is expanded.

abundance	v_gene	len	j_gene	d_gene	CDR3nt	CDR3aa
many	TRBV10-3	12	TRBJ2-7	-	TGTGCCATCAGTGAGATACCCTACGAGCAGTACTTC	CAISEIPYEQYF
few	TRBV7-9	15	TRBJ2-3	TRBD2	TGTGCCAGCAGCTCCAGCGGGAGGCTAGCAGATACGCAGTATTTT	CASSSSGRLADTQYF
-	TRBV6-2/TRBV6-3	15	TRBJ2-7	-	TGTGCCAGCAGTTACTCAAGAGCTATAACCTACGAGCAGTACTTC	CASSYSRAITYEQYF
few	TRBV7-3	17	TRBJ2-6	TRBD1	TGTGCCAGCAGCTCTAATAACAGGGGTGCTGGGGCCAACGTCCTGACTTTC	CASSSNNRGAGANVLTF
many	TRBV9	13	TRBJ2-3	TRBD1	TGTGCCAGCAAACAGGGGGGCACAGATACGCAGTATTTT	CASKQGGTDTQYF
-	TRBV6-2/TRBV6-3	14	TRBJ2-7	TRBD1	TGTGCCAGCAGTTCGGGACAGGGGTCCTACGAGCAGTACTTC	CASSSGQGSYEQYF
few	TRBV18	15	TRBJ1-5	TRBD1	TGTGCCAGCTCACGAGGGACAGGGGGCAATCAGCCCCAGCATTTT	CASSRGTGGNQPQHF
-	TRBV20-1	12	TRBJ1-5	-	TGCAGTGCAGGCGGCGGACAGCAGCCCCAGCATTTT	CSAGGGQQPQHF
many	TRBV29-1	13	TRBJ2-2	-	TGCAGCGTCGGGACACATAGCACCGGGGAGCTGTTTTTT	CSVGTHSTGELFF
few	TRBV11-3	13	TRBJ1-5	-	TGTGCCAGCAGCTTAAGGCCTAATCAGCCCCAGCATTTT	CASSLRPNQPQHF
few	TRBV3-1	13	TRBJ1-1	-	TGTGCCAGCAGCCAAGACCGTGCGCATGAAGCTTTCTTT	CASSQDRAHEAFF
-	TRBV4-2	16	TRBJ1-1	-	TGTGCCAGCAGCCAAGAGTTTTCGAGAATGAACACTGAAGCTTTCTTT	CASSQEFSRMNTEAFF
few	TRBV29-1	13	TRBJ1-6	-	TGCAGCGTCCGGTTCAAGGATAATTCACCCCTCCACTTT	CSVRFKDNSPLHF
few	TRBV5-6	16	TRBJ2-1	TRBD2	TGTGCCAGCAGCTTTCCCCTAGCGGGAGTTTCCAATGAGCAGTTCTTC	CASSFPLAGVSNEQFF
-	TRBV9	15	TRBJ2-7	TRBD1	TGTGCCAGCAGCGCGTCCGGGACAGTTTCCTACGAGCAGTACTTC	CASSASGTVSYEQYF
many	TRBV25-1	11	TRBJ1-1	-	TGTGCCAGCCGGGAGAGGTCAGAAGCTTTCTTT	CASRERSEAFF
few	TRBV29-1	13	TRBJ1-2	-	TGCAGCGTTGTTCTCGCCGGAGGCTATGGCTACACCTTC	CSVVLAGGYGYTF
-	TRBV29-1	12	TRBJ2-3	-	TGCAGCGTTGAGGAGCTGTTTGATACGCAGTATTTT	CSVEELFDTQYF
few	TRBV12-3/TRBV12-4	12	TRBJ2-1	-	TGTGCCAGCAGTTTCCATCTGAATGAGCAGTTCTTC	CASSFHLNEQFF
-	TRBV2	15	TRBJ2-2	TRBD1	TGTGCCAGCGTGCTGGGACAGGGGCCCACCGGGGAGCTGTTTTTT	CASVLGQGPTGELFF
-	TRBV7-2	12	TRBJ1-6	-	TGTGCCAGCAACGGGGATAATTCACCCCTCCACTTT	CASNGDNSPLHF
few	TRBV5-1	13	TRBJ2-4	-	TGCGCCAGCGCCGACAGGACGGAGGGCATTCAGTACTTC	CASADRTEGIQYF
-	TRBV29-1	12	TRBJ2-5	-	TGCAGCGTTGACAGAAACCAAGAGACCCAGTACTTC	CSVDRNQETQYF
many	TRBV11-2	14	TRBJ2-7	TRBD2	TGTGCCAGCAGCTTAGGGACTAGCGACTACGAGCAGTACTTC	CASSLGTSDYEQYF
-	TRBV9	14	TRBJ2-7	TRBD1	TGTGCCAGCAGCCCATGGGACAGGGGCCGAGAGCAGTACTTC	CASSPWDRGREQYF
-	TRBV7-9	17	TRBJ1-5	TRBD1	TGTGCCAGCAGCTTATCCGGACAGGGGGGGAGCAATCAGCCCCAGCATTTT	CASSLSGQGGSNQPQHF